One sample yielded the 8 T cell receptor beta chains listed below, sequenced in a study of T cells in Graves' hyperthyroidism and ophthalmopathy. Amplification of TCR beta CDR3 regions was performed using RNA transcripts as template. HTBI primers drove first-round RT-PCR of the TCR CDR3. From the multiplex PCR reads, TCRdb called clonotypes with MiXCR, one entry per CDR3 protein. This table has around 500,000 distinct CDR3 sequences, around a fifth appearing once. Sequenced material: blood. Receptors originate from a woman in her 70s with Graves' ophthalmopathy.

This clonotype was seen only a few times. The V call is TRBV19, the J call TRBJ2-1; D is perhaps TRBD2 (6 bases). The CDR3 loop spans 14 amino acids. V lost 3 bases and J lost 5, with 11 bases in between. Germline V gives CDR1 LNHDA, CDR2 SQIVND (reference sequence). DNA of the CDR3: TGTGCCAGTAGTATCGGGGGTCTCCACAATGAGCAGTTCTTC. Its translation is CASSIGGLHNEQFF.

The chain joins TRBV6-2 or TRBV6-3 to TRBJ2-2; no definite D call. This CDR3 has 13 residues. Germline CDR1 is MNHEY and CDR2 is SVGEGT. V was trimmed by 8 bases and J by 7 bases, leaving 14 bases between them. The CDR3 protein is CASLWWQNGELFF. In DNA, the CDR3 is TGTGCCAGCCTATGGTGGCAGAACGGGGAGCTGTTTTTT.

This clonotype was seen a few times. The rearrangement joins TRBV4-1 to TRBJ2-1, with unresolved D. CDR1 and CDR2 from the germline V gene are MGHRA and YSYEKL. CDR3 length: 15 residues. The V end was cut by 1 base, the J end by 7 bases, with 14 bases between. CDR3 sequence reads: CASSQVGLSGNEQFF. The CDR3, as DNA: TGCGCCAGCAGCCAAGTGGGTCTAAGTGGAAATGAGCAGTTCTTC.

The sample holds a few counts of this clonotype. This rearrangement joins TRBV7-2 to TRBJ2-4; the D is unclear. Germline assignment: CDR1 SGHTA and CDR2 FQGNSA. Trimming shortened V by 1 base and J by 8 bases, and 3 bases separated the two germline ends. This CDR3 is 11 amino acids long. The CDR3 nucleotides are TGTGCCAGCAGCTTAGAATACATTCAGTACTTC. Translation gives CASSLEYIQYF.

The chain couples TRBV20-1 to TRBJ2-7; TRBD2 is a possible D gene (6 bases). Trimming left V 3 bases short and J 7 bases short, with 16 bases between. The germline V gene has CDR1 DFQATT and CDR2 SNEGSKA (reference sequence). The CDR3 covers 13 residues. CDR3 sequence (DNA): TGCAGTGCTAGTGCGAGCGGGCAAACGGAGCAGTACTTC. Encoded protein: CSASASGQTEQYF.

The rearrangement uses TRBV12-3 or TRBV12-4 and TRBJ1-4; D unresolved. Trimming took off 1 base at V and 8 bases at J, with 11 bases between the two ends. This CDR3 region has 14 residues. This chain's CDR3 is CASSLGVTQEKLFF. In DNA form, the CDR3 reads TGTGCCAGCAGTTTAGGTGTCACTCAGGAAAAACTGTTTTTT.

The chain carries TRBV10-3 and TRBJ2-5, with D maybe TRBD1 (5 bases). The CDR3 is made up of 11 amino acids. V dropped 8 bases and J dropped 5 bases, with 9 bases sitting between them. Germline CDR1 reads ENHRY; CDR2 reads SYGVKD. CDR3 in DNA: TGTGCCATCGGGGCTCGGGAGACCCAGTACTTC. Translating gives CAIGARETQYF.

The chain employs TRBV4-1 and TRBJ1-4; D is undetermined. Between the trimmed V and J ends, which lost 0 bases and 0 bases, there was a span of 8 bases. Per germline, CDR1 MGHRA and CDR2 YSYEKL. This CDR3 is 16 amino acids long. CDR3 amino acids: CASSQEGTPTNEKLFF. The DNA of the CDR3 is TGCGCCAGCAGCCAAGAAGGTACGCCAACTAATGAAAAACTGTTTTTT.